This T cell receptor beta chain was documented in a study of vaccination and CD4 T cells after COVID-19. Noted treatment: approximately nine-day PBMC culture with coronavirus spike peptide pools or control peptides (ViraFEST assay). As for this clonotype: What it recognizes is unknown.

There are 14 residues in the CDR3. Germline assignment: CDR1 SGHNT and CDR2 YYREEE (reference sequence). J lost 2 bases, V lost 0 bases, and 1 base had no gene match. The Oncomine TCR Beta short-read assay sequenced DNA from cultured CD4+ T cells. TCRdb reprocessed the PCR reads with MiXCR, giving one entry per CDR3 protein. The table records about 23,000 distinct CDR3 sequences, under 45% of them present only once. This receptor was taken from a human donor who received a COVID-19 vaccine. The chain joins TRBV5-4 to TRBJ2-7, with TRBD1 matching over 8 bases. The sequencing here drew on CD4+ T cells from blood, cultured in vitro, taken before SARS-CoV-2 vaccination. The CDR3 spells CASSLEDRAYEQYF. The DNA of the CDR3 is TGTGCCAGCAGCTTGGAGGACAGGGCCTACGAGCAGTACTTC.